This T cell receptor beta chain was recovered during a study of cytomegalovirus exposure and HLA in healthy donors. As regards this clone: Its antigen is unknown.

From germline, CDR1 is SQVTM and CDR2 ANQGSEA. CDR3 size: 13 residues. V shed 4 bases and J shed 6 bases, with 14 bases lying between them. Findings and limits, study-wide: The Asian-associated ancestry cluster reportedly had fewer N-insertions than the roughly 670-donor mean in a later analysis.

The PCR was carried out with 60 Vbeta primers and 13 Jbeta primers. Some clones are missing from TCRdb's copy, which holds only in-frame ones; the method was immunoSEQ multiplex PCR. Among approximately 190,000 clones listed, approximately 78% were seen once. The sequenced material came from PBMCs. The receptor was isolated from a woman between 50 and 59 years old in good health and CMV-seropositive. The chain has TRBV29-1 and TRBJ2-3; D possibly corresponds to TRBD1 (5 bases). CDR3 in DNA: TGCAGCGTTGTAGGGCAGGGTGGGGATACGCAGTATTTT. Amino acids: CSVVGQGGDTQYF.